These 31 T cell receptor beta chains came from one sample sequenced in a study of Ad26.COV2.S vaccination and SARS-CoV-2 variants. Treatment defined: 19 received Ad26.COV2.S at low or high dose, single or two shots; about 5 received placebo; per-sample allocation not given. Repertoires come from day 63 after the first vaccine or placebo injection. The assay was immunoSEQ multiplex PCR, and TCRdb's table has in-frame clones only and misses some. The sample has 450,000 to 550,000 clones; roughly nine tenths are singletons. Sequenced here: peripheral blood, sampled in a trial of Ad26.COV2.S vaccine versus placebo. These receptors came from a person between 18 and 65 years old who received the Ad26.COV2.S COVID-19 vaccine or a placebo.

CDR3 amino acids: CASSLGGQGRVIHEQYF. The CDR3 nucleotides are TGTGCCAGCAGCTTAGGGGGACAGGGGCGTGTTATCCACGAGCAGTACTTC. The rearrangement uses TRBV7-6 and TRBJ2-7; 10 nucleotides agree with TRBD1. This CDR3 has 17 residues. CDR1 and CDR2 from the germline V gene are SGHVS and FNYEAQ. V lost 1 base and J lost 5; bases outside the gene matches: 11.

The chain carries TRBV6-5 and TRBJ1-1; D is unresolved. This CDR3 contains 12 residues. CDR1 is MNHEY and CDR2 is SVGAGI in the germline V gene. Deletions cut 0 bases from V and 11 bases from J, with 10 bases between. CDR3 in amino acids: CASSYSNRPAFF. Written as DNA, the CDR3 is TGTGCCAGCAGTTACTCGAACCGCCCTGCTTTCTTT.

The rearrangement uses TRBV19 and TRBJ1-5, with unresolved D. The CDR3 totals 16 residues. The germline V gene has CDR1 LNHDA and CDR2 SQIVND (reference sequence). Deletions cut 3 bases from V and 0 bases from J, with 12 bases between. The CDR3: CASSITKTYSNQPQHF. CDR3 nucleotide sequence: TGTGCCAGTAGTATTACAAAAACGTATAGCAATCAGCCCCAGCATTTT.

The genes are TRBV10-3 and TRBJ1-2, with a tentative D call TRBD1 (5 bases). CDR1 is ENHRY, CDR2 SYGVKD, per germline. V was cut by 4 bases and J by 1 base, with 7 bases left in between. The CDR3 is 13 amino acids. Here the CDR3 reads CAISVDSNYGYTF. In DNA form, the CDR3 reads TGTGCCATCAGTGTTGACAGTAACTATGGCTACACCTTC.

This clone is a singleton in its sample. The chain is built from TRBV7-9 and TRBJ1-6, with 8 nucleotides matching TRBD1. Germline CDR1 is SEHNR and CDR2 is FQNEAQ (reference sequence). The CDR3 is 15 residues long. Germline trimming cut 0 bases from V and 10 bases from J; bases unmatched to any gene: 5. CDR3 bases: TGTGCCAGCAGCTTAGCCTGGACAGGGAGGTCACCCCTCCACTTT. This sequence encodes CASSLAWTGRSPLHF.

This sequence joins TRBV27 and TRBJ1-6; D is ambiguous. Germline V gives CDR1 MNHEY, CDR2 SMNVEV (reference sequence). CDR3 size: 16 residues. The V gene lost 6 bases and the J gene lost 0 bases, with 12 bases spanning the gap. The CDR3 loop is CASSTDASSYNSPLHF. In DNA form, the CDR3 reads TGTGCCAGCAGCACGGACGCGAGCTCCTATAATTCACCCCTCCACTTT.

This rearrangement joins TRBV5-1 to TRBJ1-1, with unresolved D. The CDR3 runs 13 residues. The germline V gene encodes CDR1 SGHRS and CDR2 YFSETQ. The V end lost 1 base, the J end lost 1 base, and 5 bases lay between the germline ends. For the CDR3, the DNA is TGCGCCAGCAGCTTGCGGTCGAACACTGAAGCTTTCTTT. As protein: CASSLRSNTEAFF.

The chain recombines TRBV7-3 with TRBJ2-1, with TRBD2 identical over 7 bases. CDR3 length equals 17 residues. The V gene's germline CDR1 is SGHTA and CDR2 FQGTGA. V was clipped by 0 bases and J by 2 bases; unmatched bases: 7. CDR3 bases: TGTGCCAGCAGCTTAACTTACCACCGGGGGGCCTACAATGAGCAGTTCTTC. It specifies CASSLTYHRGAYNEQFF.

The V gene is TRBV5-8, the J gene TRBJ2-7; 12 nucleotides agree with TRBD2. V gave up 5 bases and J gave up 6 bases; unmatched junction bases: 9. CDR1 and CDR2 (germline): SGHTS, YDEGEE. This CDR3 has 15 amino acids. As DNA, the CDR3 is TGTGCCAGCAGGGCCGGGACTAGCGGGTTGGTCGAGCAGTACTTC. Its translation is CASRAGTSGLVEQYF. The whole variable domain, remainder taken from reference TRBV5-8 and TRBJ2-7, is EAGVTQSPTHLIKTRGQQATLRCSPISGHTSVYWYQQALGLGLQFLLWYDEGEERNRGNFPPRFSGRQFPNYSSELNVNALELEDSALYLCASRAGTSGLVEQYFGPGTRLTVT.

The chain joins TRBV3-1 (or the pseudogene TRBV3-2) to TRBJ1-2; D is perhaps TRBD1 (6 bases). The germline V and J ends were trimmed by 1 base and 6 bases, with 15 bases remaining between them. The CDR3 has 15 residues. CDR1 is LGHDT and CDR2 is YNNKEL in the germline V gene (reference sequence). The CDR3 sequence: CASSQGLQGLDGYTF. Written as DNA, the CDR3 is TGTGCCAGCAGCCAAGGCTTACAGGGCTTGGATGGCTACACCTTC.

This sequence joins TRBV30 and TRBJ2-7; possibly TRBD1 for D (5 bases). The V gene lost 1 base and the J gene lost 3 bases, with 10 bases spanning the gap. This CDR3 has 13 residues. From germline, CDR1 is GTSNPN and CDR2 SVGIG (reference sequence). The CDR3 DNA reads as TGTGCCTGGAGTGGGGGCGGCGACTACGAGCAGTACTTC. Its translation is CAWSGGGDYEQYF.

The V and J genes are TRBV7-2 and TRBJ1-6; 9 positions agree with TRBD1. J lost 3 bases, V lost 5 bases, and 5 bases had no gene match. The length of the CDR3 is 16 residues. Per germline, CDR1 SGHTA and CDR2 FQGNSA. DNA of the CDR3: TGTGCCAGCAGCGGGACGACAGGGGGCTATAATTCACCCCTCCACTTT. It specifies CASSGTTGGYNSPLHF.

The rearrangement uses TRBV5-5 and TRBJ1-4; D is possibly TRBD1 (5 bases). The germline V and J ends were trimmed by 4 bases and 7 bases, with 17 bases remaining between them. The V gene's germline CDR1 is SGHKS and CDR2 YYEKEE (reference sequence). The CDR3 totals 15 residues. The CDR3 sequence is CASSPLDSGGEKLFF. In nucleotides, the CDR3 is TGTGCCAGCAGCCCCCTCGACAGCGGAGGTGAAAAACTGTTTTTT.

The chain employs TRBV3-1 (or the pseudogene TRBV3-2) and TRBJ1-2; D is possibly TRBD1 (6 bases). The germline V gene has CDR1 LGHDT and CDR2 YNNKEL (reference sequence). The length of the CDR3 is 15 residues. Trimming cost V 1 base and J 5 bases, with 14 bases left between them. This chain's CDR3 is CASSQGWTDRYGYTF. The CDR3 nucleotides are TGTGCCAGCAGCCAAGGCTGGACAGATCGTTATGGCTACACCTTC.

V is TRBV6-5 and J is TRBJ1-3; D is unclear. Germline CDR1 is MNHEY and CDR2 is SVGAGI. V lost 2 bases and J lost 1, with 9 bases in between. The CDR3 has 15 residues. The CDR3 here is CASSYDTGSGNTIYF. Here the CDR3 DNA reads TGTGCCAGCAGTTACGACACCGGTTCTGGAAACACCATATATTTT.

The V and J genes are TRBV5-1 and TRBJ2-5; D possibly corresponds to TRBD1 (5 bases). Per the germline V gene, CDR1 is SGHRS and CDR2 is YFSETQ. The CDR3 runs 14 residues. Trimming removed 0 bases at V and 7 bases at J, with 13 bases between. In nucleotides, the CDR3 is TGCGCCAGCAGCTTGGCTGGTGGGGCTGGGACCCAGTACTTC. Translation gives CASSLAGGAGTQYF.

The CDR3 sequence: CASSLSTINSPLHF. The CDR3 nucleotides are TGTGCCAGCAGTTTATCTACTATTAATTCACCCCTCCACTTT. The V call is TRBV28, the J call TRBJ1-6; the D is unclear. Germline-derived CDR1 and CDR2 are MDHEN and SYDVKM. CDR3 length: 14 amino acids. Deletions cut 1 base from V and 6 bases from J, with 7 bases between.

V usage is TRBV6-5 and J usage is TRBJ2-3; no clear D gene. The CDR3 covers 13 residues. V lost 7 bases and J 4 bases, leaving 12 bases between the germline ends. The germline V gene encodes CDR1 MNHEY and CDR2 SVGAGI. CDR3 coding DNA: TGTGCCAGCAAGGGTGGGGTCGCAGATACGCAGTATTTT. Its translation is CASKGGVADTQYF.

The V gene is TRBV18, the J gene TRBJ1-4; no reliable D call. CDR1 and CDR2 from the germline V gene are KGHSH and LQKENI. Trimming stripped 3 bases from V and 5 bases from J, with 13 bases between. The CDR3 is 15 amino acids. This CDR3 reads CASSPDGFRNEKLFF. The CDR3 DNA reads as TGTGCCAGCTCACCGGATGGGTTCCGGAATGAAAAACTGTTTTTT.

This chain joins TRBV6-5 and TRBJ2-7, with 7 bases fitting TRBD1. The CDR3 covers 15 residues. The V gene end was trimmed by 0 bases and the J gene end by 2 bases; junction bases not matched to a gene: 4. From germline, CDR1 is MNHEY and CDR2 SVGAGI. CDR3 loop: CASSYSLGGPYEQYF. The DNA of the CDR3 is TGTGCCAGCAGTTACTCATTAGGGGGCCCCTACGAGCAGTACTTC.

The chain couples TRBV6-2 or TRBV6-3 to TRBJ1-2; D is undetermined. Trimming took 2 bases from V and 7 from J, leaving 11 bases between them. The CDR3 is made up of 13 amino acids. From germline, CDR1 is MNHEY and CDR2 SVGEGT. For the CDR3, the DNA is TGTGCCAGCAGTTACGGCTGGGCGGGTGGCTACACCTTC. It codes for CASSYGWAGGYTF.

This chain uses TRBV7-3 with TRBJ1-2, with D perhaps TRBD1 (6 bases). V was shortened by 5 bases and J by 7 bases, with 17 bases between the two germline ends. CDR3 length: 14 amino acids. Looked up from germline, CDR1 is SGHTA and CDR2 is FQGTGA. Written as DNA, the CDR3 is TGTGCCAGCAGCCTAAACAGGGTCGCCGGTGGCTACACCTTC. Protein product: CASSLNRVAGGYTF.

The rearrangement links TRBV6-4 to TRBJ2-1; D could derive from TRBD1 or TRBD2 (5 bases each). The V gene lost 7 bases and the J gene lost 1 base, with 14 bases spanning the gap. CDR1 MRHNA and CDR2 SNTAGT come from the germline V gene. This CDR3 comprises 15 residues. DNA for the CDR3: TGTGCCAGCACTTCGGGGCAGGAGTCCTACAATGAGCAGTTCTTC. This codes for CASTSGQESYNEQFF.

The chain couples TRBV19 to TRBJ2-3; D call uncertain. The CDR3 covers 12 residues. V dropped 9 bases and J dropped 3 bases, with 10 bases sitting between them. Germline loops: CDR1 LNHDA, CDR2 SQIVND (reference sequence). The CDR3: CASSQNTDTQYF. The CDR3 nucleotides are TGTGCCAGCAGCCAGAATACAGATACGCAGTATTTT.

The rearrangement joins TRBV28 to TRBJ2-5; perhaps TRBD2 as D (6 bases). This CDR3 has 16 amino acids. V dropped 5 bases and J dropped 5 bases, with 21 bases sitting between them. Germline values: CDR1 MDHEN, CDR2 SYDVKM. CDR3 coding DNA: TGTGCCAGCAGTCCCGTTAGCGGTGCCCTTGGGGAGACCCAGTACTTC. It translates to CASSPVSGALGETQYF.

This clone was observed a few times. The DNA for the CDR3 is TGTGCCAGCAGTACACGGTACGGTCCAGAGGCGGCTTTCTTT. Translation gives CASSTRYGPEAAFF. The rearrangement uses TRBV6-2 or TRBV6-3 and TRBJ1-1; D is unresolved. Germline V gene data show CDR1 as MNHEY and CDR2 as SVGEGT. V shed 5 bases and J shed 11 bases, with 21 bases lying between them. This CDR3 contains 14 residues.

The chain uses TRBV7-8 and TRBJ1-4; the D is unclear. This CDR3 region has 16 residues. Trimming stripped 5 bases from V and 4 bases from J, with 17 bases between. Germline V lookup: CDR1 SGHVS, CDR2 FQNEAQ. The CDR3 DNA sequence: TGTGCCAGCAGCGGGAGTGCCGGGATTATTAATGAAAAACTGTTTTTT. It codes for CASSGSAGIINEKLFF.

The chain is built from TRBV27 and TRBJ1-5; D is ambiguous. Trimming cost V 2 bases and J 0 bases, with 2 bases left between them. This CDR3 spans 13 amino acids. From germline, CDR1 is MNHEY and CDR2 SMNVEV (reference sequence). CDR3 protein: CASSLVSNQPQHF. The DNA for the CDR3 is TGTGCCAGCAGTTTAGTTAGCAATCAGCCCCAGCATTTT.

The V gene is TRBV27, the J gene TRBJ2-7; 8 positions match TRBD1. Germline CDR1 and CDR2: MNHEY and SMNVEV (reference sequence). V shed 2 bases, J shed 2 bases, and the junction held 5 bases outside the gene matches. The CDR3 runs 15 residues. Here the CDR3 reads CASSLPGQATYEQYF. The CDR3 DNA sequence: TGTGCCAGCAGTTTACCGGGACAGGCTACCTACGAGCAGTACTTC.

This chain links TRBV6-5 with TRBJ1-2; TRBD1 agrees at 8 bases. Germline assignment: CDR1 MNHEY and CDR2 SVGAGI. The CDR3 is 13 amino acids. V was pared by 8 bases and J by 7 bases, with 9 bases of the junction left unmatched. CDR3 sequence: CASHGQGISGYTF. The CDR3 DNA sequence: TGTGCCAGCCACGGACAGGGAATATCTGGCTACACCTTC.

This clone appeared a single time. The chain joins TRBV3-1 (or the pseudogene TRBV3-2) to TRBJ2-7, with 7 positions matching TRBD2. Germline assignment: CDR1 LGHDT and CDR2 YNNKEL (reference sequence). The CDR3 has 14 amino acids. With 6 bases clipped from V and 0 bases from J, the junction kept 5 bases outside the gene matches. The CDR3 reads CASRSSGHSYEQYF. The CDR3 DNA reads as TGTGCCAGCAGGAGTAGCGGGCACTCCTACGAGCAGTACTTC.